This entry features one TCR beta chain sequence. Its antigen is as yet unknown. The source of the sample is a study of cytomegalovirus exposure and HLA in healthy donors. General study results and limits: Confirmation was obtained in vitro that a few CMV-associated chains are specific for CMV antigens. With later analysis, a missense DCLRE1C variant became linked to TCR beta V- and J-gene trimming. It was reported that TCR beta sequences correctly inferred the HLA-A and HLA-B alleles for most subjects. A later analysis showed that HLA-associated TCR beta chains had undergone more clonal expansion than equally common others.

This CDR3 spans 15 amino acids. Germline CDR1 reads GTSNPN; CDR2 reads SVGIG (reference sequence). The ends were cut back, 0 bases at V and 0 bases at J, with 9 bases in the middle. PCR primers comprised 60 Vbeta and 13 Jbeta primers. Produced via immunoSEQ multiplex PCR; TCRdb's table is partial and in-frame only. The sample data list about 55,000 clones. The sequencing sample was made of PBMCs. This clonotype was sampled from a man aged 50 or older in good health and CMV-seropositive. The rearrangement joins TRBV30 to TRBJ1-3; D ambiguous. CDR3 bases: TGTGCCTGGAGTGTACGGGGAAGCTCTGGAAACACCATATATTTT. Translating it yields CAWSVRGSSGNTIYF.